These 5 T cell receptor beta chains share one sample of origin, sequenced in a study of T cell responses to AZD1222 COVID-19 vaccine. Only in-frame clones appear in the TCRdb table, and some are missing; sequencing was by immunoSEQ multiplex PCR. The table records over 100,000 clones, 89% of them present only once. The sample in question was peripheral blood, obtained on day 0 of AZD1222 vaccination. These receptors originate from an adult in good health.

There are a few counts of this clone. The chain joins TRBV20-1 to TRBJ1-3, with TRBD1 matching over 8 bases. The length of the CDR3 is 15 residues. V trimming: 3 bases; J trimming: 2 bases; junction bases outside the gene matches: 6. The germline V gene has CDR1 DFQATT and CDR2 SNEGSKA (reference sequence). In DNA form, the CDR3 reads TGCAGTGCTAGTGCCCAGGACAGGGCTGGAAACACCATATATTTT. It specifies CSASAQDRAGNTIYF.

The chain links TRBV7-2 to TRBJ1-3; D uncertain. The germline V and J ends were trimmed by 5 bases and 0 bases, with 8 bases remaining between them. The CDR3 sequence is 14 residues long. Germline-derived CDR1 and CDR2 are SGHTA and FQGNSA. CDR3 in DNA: TGTGCCAGCAGCGTTTCGCTCTCTGGAAACACCATATATTTT. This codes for CASSVSLSGNTIYF.

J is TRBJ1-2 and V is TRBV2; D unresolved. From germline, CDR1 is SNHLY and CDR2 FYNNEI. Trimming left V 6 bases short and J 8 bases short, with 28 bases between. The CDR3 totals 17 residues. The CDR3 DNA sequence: TGTGCCAGCAGGCCGCGGTTAGGACCCCGCATTAATGTGGGCTACACCTTC. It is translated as CASRPRLGPRINVGYTF.

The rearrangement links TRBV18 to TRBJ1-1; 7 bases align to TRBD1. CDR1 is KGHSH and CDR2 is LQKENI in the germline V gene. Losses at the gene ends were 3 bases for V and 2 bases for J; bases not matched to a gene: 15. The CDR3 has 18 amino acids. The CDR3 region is CASSPNRGSSPKNTEAFF. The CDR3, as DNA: TGTGCCAGCTCACCTAACAGGGGCAGTTCTCCCAAAAACACTGAAGCTTTCTTT. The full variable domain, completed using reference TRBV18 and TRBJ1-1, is NAGVMQNPRHLVRRRGQEARLRCSPMKGHSHVYWYRQLPEEGLKFMVYLQKENIIDESGMPKERFSAEFPKEGPSILRIQQVVRGDSAAYFCASSPNRGSSPKNTEAFFGQGTRLTVV.

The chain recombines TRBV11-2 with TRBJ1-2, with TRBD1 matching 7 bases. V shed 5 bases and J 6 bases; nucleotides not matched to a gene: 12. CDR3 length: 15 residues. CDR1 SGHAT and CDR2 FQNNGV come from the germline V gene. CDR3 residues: CASSTLQGRSDGYTF. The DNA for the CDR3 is TGTGCCAGCAGCACCCTACAGGGGAGAAGCGATGGCTACACCTTC.